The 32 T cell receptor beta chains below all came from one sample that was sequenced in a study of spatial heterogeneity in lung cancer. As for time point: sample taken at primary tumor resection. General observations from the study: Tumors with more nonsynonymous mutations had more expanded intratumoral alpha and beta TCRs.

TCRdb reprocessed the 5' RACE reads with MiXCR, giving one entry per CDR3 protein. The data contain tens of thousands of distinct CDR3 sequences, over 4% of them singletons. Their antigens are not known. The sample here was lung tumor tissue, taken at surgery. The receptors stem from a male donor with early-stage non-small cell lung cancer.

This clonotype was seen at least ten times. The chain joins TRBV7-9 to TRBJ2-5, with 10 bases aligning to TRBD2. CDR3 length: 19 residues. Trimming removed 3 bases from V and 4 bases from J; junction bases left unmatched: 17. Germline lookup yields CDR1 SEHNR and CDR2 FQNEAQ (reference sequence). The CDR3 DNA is TGTGCCAGCAGCTTGGGAGCTAGCGGGGGTGCTCGCAGAACAGAGACCCAGTACTTC. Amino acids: CASSLGASGGARRTETQYF.

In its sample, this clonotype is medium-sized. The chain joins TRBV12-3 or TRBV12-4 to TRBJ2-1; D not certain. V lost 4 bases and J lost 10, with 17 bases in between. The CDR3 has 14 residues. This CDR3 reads CASSSRNSGGEQFF. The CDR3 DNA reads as TGTGCCAGCAGTTCCCGGAACTCGGGCGGAGAGCAGTTCTTC.

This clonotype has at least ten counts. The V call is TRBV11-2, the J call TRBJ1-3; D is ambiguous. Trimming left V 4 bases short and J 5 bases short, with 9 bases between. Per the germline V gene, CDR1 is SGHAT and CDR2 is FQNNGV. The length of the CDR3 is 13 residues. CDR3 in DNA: TGTGCCAGCAGCTACCCAGGAAGAAACACCATATATTTT. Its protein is CASSYPGRNTIYF.

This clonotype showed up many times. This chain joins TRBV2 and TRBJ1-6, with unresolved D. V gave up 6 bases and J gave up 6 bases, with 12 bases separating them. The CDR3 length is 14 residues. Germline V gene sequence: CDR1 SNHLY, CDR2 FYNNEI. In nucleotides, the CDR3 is TGTGCCAGCAGAGTTCTTACGGGTAATTCACCCCTCCACTTT. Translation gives CASRVLTGNSPLHF. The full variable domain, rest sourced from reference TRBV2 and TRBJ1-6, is EPEVTQTPSHQVTQMGQEVILRCVPISNHLYFYWYRQILGQKVEFLVSFYNNEISEKSEIFDDQFSVERPDGSNFTLKIRSTKLEDSAMYFCASRVLTGNSPLHFGNGTRLTVT.

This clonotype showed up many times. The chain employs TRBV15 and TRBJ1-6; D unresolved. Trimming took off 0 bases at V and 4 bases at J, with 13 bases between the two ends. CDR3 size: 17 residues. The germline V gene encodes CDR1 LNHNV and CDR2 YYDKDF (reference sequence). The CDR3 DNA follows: TGTGCCACCAGCAGAGAACCCTACATCCAATATAATTCACCCCTCCACTTT. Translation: CATSREPYIQYNSPLHF.

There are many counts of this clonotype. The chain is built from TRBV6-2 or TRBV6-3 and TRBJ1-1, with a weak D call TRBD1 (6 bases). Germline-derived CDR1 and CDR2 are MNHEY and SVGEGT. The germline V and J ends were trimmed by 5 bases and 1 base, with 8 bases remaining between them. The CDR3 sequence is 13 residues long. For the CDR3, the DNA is TGTGCCAGCAGTCCCAGGGGGAACACTGAAGCTTTCTTT. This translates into CASSPRGNTEAFF.

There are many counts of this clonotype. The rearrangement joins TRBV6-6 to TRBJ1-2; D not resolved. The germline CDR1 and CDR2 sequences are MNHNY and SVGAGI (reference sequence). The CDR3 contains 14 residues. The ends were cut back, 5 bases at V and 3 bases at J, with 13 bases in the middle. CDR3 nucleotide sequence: TGTGCCAGCAGTCTCTTGACTGGAGACTATGGCTACACCTTC. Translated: CASSLLTGDYGYTF.

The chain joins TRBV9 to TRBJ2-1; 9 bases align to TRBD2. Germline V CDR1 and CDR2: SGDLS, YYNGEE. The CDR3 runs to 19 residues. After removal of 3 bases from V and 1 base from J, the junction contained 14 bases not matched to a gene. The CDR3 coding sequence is TGTGCCAGCAGCGAGGGAGAGGAGCGGGGGGTTTATTCCTACAATGAGCAGTTCTTC. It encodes CASSEGEERGVYSYNEQFF.

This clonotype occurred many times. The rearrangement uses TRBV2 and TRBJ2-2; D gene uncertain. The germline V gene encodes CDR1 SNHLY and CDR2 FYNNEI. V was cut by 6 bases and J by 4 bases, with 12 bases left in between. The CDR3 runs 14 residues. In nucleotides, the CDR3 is TGTGCCAGCAGACCCATTGCCTCCACCGGGGAGCTGTTTTTT. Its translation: CASRPIASTGELFF. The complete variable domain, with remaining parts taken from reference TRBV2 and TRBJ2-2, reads EPEVTQTPSHQVTQMGQEVILRCVPISNHLYFYWYRQILGQKVEFLVSFYNNEISEKSEIFDDQFSVERPDGSNFTLKIRSTKLEDSAMYFCASRPIASTGELFFGEGSRLTVL.

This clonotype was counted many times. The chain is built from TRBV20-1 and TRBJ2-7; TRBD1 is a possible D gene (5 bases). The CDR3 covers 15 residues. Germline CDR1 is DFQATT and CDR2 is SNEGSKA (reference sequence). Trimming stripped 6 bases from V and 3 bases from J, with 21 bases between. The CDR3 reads CSANARPGHLYEQYF. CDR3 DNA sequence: TGCAGTGCCAACGCCCGACCTGGACACCTCTACGAGCAGTACTTC.

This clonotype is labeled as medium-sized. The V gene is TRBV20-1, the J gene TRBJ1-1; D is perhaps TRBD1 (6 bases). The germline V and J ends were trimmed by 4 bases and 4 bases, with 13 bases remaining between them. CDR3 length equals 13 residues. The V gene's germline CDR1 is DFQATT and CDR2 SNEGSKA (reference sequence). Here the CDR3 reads CSAIRGGPTEAFF. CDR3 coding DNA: TGCAGTGCTATTCGAGGGGGTCCCACTGAAGCTTTCTTT.

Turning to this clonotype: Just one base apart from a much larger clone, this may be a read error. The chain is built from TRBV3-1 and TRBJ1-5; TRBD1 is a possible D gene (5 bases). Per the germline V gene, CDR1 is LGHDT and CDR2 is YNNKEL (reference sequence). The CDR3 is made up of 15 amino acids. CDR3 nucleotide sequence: TGTACCAGCAGCCAAGTTACCGGGACCCCTTCGCCCCAGCATTTT. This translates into CTSSQVTGTPSPQHF. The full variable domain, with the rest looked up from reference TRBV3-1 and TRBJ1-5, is DTAVSQTPKYLVTQMGNDKSIKCEQNLGHDTMYWYKQDSKKFLKIMFSYNNKELIINETVPNRFSPKSPDKAHLNLHINSLELGDSAVYFCTSSQVTGTPSPQHFGDGTRLSIL.

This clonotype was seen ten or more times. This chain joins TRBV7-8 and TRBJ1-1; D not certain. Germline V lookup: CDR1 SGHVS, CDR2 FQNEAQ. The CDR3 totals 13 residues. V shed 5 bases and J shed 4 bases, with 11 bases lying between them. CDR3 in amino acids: CASSPDIITEAFF. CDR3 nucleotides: TGTGCCAGCAGCCCAGATATCATCACTGAAGCTTTCTTT.

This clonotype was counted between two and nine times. CDR3: CASSLSHGYTF. The DNA of the CDR3 is TGTGCCAGCAGTTTATCTCATGGCTACACCTTC. This chain connects TRBV28 to TRBJ1-2; no clear D. The CDR3 is 11 residues long. Deletions cut 1 base from V and 6 bases from J, with 3 bases between. Germline CDR1 and CDR2: MDHEN and SYDVKM.

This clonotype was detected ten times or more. The CDR3 loop reads CASGRGGAYEQYF. The CDR3 bases are TGTGCCAGCGGGAGGGGGGGCGCTTACGAGCAGTACTTC. The chain is built from TRBV7-9 and TRBJ2-7; a weak D match, TRBD2 (7 bases). The germline V and J ends were trimmed by 8 bases and 4 bases, with 15 bases remaining between them. In germline, CDR1 is SEHNR, CDR2 FQNEAQ (reference sequence). The CDR3 has 13 residues.

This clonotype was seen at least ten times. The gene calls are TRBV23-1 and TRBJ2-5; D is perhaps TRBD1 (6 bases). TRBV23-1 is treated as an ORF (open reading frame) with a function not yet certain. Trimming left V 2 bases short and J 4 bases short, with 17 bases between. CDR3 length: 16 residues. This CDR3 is CASSQVRVAGAETQYF. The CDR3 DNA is TGCGCCAGCAGTCAAGTTCGAGTCGCAGGGGCAGAGACCCAGTACTTC.

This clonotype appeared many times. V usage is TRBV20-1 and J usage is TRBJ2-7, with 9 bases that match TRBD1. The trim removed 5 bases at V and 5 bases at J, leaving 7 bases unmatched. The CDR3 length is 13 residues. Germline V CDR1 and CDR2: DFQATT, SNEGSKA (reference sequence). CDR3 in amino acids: CSAVRDRANEQYF. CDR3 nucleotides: TGCAGTGCTGTCCGGGACAGGGCTAACGAGCAGTACTTC.

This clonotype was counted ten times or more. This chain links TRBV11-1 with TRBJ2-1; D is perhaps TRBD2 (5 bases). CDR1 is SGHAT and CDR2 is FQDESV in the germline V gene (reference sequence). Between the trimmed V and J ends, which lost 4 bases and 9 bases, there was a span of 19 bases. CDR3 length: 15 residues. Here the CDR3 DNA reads TGTGCCAGCAGCTCCGTGGCGGGTAAAGCCGGTGAGCAGTTCTTC. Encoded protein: CASSSVAGKAGEQFF.

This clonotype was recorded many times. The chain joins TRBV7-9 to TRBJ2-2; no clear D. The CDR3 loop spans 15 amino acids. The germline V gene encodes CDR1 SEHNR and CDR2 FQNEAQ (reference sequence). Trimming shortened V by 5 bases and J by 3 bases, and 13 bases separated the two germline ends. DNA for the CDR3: TGTGCCAGCAGCCATCCCTCTCAAGACACCGGGGAGCTGTTTTTT. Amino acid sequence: CASSHPSQDTGELFF. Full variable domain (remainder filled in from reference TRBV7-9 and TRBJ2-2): DTGVSQNPRHKITKRGQNVTFRCDPISEHNRLYWYRQTLGQGPEFLTYFQNEAQLEKSRLLSDRFSAERPKGSFSTLEIQRTEQGDSAMYLCASSHPSQDTGELFFGEGSRLTVL.

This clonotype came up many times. CDR3: CASSAPSGELFF. CDR3 coding DNA: TGTGCCAGCAGCGCCCCGTCCGGGGAGCTGTTTTTT. The V call is TRBV7-9, the J call TRBJ2-2; D not certain. The germline CDR1 and CDR2 sequences are SEHNR and FQNEAQ (reference sequence). The CDR3 has 12 amino acids. Between the trimmed V and J ends, which lost 5 bases and 6 bases, there was a span of 7 bases.

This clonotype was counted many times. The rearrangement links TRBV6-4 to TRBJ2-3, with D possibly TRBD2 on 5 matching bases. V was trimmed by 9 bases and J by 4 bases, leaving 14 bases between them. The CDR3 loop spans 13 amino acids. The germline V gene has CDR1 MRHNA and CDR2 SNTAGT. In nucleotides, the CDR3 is TGTGCCAGGAACTGTCTAGCTGCAGATACGCAGTATTTT. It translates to CARNCLAADTQYF.

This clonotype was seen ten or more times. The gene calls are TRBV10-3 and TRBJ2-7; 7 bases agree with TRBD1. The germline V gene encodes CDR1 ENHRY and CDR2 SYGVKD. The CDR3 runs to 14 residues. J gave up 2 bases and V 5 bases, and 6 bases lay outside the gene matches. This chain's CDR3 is CAISQPGQTYEQYF. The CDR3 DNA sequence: TGTGCCATCAGTCAACCGGGACAGACCTACGAGCAGTACTTC.

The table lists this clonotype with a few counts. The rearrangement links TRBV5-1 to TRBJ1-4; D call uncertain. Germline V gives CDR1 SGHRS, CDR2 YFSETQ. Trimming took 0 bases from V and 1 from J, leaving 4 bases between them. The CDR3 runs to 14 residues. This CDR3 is CASSLGRTNEKLFF. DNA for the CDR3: TGCGCCAGCAGCTTGGGGAGAACTAATGAAAAACTGTTTTTT.

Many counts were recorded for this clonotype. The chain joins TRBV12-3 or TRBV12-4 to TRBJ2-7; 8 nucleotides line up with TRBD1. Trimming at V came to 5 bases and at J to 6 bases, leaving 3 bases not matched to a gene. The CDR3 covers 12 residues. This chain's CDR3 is CASSRQGIEQYF. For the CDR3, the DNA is TGTGCCAGCAGTAGACAGGGGATCGAGCAGTACTTC.

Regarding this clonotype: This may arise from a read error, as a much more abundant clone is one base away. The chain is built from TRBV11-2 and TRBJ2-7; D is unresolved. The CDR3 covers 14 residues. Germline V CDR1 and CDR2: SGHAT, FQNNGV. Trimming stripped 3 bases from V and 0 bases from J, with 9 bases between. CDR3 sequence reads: CASSFQLDSYEQYF. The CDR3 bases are TGTGCCAGCAGCTTCCAGCTTGACTCCTACGAGCAGTACTTC.

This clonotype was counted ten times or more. The CDR3 coding sequence is TGTGCCAGTCCGGCCGGACAGACTTTCCAAGAGACCCAGTACTTC. It codes for CASPAGQTFQETQYF. The chain couples TRBV19 to TRBJ2-5; tentatively, D is TRBD1 (6 bases). The CDR3 extends over 15 amino acids. Germline V gives CDR1 LNHDA, CDR2 SQIVND (reference sequence). V lost 8 bases and J lost 1, with 17 bases in between.

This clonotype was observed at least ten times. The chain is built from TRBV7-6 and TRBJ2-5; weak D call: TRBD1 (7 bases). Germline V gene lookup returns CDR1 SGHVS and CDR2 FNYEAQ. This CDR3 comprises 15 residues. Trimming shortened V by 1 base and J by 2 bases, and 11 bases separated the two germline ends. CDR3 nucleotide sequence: TGTGCCAGCAGCTTAGACGCGGGACAGCAAGAGACCCAGTACTTC. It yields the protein CASSLDAGQQETQYF. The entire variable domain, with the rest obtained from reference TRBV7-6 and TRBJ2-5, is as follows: GAGVSQSPRYKVTKRGQDVALRCDPISGHVSLYWYRQALGQGPEFLTYFNYEAQQDKSGLPNDRFSAERPEGSISTLTIQRTEQRDSAMYRCASSLDAGQQETQYFGPGTRLLVL.

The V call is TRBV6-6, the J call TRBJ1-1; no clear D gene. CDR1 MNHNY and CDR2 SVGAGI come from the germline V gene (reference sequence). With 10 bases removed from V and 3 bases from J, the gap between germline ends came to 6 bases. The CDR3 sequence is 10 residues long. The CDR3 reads CATVYTEAFF. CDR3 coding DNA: TGTGCCACGGTGTACACTGAAGCTTTCTTT.

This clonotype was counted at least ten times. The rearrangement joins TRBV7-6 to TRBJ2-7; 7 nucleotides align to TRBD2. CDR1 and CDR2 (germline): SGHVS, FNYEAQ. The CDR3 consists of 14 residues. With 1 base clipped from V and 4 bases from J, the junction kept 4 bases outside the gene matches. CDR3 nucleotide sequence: TGTGCCAGCAGCTTAGGACTAGCCCAATACGAGCAGTACTTC. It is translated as CASSLGLAQYEQYF.

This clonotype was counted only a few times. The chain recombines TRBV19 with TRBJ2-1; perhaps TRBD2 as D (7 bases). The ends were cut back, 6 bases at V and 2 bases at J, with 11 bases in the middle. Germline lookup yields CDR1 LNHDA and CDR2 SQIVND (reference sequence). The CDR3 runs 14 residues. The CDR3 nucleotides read TGTGCCAGTAGAGGGGGGGAACCCTACAATGAGCAGTTCTTC. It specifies CASRGGEPYNEQFF. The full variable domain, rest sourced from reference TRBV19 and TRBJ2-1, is DGGITQSPKYLFRKEGQNVTLSCEQNLNHDAMYWYRQDPGQGLRLIYYSQIVNDFQKGDIAEGYSVSREKKESFPLTVTSAQKNPTAFYLCASRGGEPYNEQFFGPGTRLTVL.

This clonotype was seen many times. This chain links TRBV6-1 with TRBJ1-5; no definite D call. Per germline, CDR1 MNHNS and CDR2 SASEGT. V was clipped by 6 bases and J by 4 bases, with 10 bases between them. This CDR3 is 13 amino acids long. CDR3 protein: CASRPGYNQPQHF. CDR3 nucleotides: TGTGCCAGCAGACCGGGGTATAATCAGCCCCAGCATTTT.

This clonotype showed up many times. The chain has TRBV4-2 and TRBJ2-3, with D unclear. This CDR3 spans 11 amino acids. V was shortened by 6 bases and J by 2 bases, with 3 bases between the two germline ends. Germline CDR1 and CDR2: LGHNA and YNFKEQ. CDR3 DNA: TGTGCCAGCAGGTTCACAGATACGCAGTATTTT. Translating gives CASRFTDTQYF.